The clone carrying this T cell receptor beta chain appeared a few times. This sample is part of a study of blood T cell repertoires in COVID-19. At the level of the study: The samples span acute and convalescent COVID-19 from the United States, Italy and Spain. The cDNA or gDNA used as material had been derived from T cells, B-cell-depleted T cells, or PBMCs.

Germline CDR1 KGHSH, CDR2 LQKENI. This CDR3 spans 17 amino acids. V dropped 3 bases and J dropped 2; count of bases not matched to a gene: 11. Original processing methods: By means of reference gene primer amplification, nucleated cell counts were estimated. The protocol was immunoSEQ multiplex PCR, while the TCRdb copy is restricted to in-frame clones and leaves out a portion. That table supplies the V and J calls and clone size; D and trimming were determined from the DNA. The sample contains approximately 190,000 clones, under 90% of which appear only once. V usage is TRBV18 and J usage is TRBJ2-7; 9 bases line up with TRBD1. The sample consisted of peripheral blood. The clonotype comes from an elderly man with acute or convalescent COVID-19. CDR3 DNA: TGTGCCAGCTCACCGGGACAGGGTTCTAGAGTAACCTACGAGCAGTACTTC. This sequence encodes CASSPGQGSRVTYEQYF.